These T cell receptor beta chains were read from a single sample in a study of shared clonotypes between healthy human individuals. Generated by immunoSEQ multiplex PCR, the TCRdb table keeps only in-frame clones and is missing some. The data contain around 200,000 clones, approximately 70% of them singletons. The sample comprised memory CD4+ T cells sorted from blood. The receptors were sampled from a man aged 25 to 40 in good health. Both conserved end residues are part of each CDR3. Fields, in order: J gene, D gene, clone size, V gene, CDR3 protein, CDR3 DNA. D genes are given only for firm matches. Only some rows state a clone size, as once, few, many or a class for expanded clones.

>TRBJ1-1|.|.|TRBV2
CASSGGYGTEAFF
TGTGCCAGCAGTGGAGGATATGGCACTGAAGCTTTCTTT
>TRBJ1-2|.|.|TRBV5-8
CASNNPRLGRYGYTF
TGTGCCAGCAACAACCCGCGCCTGGGCCGCTATGGCTACACCTTC
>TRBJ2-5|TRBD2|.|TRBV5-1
CASSPSSGIGETQYF
TGCGCCAGCAGCCCATCGAGCGGGATTGGGGAGACCCAGTACTTC
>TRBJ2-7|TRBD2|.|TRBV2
CASSPAPLAGVNEQYF
TGTGCCAGCAGTCCAGCCCCCCTAGCGGGAGTTAACGAGCAGTACTTC
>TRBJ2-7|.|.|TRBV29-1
CSVGRRLGPSYEQYF
TGCAGCGTTGGGAGAAGACTAGGCCCTTCCTACGAGCAGTACTTC
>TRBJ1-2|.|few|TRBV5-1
CASSPQGAGYTF
TGCGCCAGCAGCCCACAGGGTGCTGGCTACACCTTC
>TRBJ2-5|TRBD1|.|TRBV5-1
CASSPDRGGETQYF
TGCGCCAGCAGCCCGGACAGGGGAGGGGAGACCCAGTACTTC
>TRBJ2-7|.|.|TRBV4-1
CASSQDLTGVESYEQYF
TGCGCCAGCAGCCAAGATTTGACGGGAGTCGAATCCTACGAGCAGTACTTC
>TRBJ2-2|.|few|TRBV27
CASSFPNSANTGELFF
TGTGCCAGCAGTTTCCCAAATTCCGCGAACACCGGGGAGCTGTTTTTT
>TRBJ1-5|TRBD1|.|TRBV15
CATSTPGTGGQPQHF
TGTGCCACCAGTACTCCAGGGACAGGAGGCCAGCCCCAGCATTTT
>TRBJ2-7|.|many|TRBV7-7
CASSASGNLYEQYF
TGTGCCAGCAGCGCCTCAGGGAATCTCTACGAGCAGTACTTC
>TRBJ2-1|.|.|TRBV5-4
CASSFGVAPFNEQFF
TGTGCCAGCAGCTTCGGGGTCGCGCCGTTCAATGAGCAGTTCTTC
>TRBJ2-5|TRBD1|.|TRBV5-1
CASSFRDRVQETQYF
TGCGCCAGCAGCTTTAGGGACAGGGTCCAAGAGACCCAGTACTTC
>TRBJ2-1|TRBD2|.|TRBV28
CASGLAGGVNEQFF
TGTGCCAGCGGGCTAGCGGGAGGTGTCAATGAGCAGTTCTTC
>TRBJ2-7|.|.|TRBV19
CASSTPGHYYEQYF
TGTGCCAGTAGTACCCCGGGACACTACTACGAGCAGTACTTC
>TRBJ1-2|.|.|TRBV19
CASSMSGQGAVYGYTF
TGTGCCAGTAGTATGTCGGGACAAGGGGCCGTCTATGGCTACACCTTC